Sequencing of this T cell receptor (beta chain) was carried out in a study of CD8 T cells in ankylosing spondylitis. Molecular-barcoded quantitative 5'-RACE produced these TCR beta libraries. TCRdb used MiXCR to reprocess the 5' RACE reads, holding one entry per CDR3 protein. The sample holds roughly 440,000 distinct CDR3 sequences, approximately 17% seen once. This clonotype was seen only a few times. Its antigen is not known. Findings and caveats of the study: Clones that were linked to disease were CD8+ and were relatively rare in peripheral blood. A motif in TCR beta, a set of eight highly homologous variants, appeared characteristic of ankylosing spondylitis blood. Reactive arthritis synovial fluid and blood previously showed some of these motif variants.

Germline loops: CDR1 SGHTA, CDR2 FQGNSA. The CDR3 is 15 residues long. The V segment lost 5 bases and the J segment 5 bases; nucleotides outside the gene matches: 7. The sequenced sample was blood, either unsorted or a sorted T cell fraction (not recorded which). The chain couples TRBV7-2 to TRBJ2-3; 10 bases are a match to TRBD1. The receptor's source is a male donor with ankylosing spondylitis. The CDR3 sequence is CASSRQGAEGDTQYF. CDR3 DNA sequence: TGTGCCAGCAGCCGACAGGGGGCCGAGGGAGATACGCAGTATTTT.